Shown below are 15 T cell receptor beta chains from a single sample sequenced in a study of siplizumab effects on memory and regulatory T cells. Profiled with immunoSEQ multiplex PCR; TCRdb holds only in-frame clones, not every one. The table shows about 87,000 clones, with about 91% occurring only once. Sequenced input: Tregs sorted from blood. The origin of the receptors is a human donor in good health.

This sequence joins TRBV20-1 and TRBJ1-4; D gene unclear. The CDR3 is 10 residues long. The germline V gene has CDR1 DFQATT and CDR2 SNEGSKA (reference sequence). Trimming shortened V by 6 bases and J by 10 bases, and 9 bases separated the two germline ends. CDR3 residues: CSAGYGKLFF. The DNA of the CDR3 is TGCAGTGCCGGGTATGGAAAACTGTTTTTT.

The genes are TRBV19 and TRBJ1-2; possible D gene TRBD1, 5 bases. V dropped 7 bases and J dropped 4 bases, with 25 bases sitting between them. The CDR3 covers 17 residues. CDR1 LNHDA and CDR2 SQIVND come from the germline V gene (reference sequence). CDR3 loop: CASKRNRTPLSAYGYTF. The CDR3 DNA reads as TGTGCCAGTAAAAGAAACAGGACTCCTTTATCCGCCTATGGCTACACCTTC.

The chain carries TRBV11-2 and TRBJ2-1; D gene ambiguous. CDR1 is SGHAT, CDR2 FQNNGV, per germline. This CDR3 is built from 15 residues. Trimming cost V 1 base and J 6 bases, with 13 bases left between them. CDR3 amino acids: CASSLVGIPLNEQFF. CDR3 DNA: TGTGCCAGCAGCTTAGTAGGCATCCCCCTCAATGAGCAGTTCTTC.

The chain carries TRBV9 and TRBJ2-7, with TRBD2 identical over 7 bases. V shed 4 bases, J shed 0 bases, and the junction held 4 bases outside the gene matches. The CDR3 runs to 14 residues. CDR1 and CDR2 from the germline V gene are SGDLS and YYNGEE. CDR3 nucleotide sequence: TGTGCCAGCAGCAGGGCGGGGGTCTCCTACGAGCAGTACTTC. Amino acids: CASSRAGVSYEQYF.

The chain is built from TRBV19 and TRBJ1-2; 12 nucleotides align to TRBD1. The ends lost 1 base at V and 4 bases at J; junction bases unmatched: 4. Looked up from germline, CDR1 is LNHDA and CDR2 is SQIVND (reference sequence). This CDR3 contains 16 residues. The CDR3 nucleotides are TGTGCCAGTAGTATAGCTGGGACAGGGGGCTCCTATGGCTACACCTTC. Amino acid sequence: CASSIAGTGGSYGYTF. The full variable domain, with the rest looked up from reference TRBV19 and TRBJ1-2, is DGGITQSPKYLFRKEGQNVTLSCEQNLNHDAMYWYRQDPGQGLRLIYYSQIVNDFQKGDIAEGYSVSREKKESFPLTVTSAQKNPTAFYLCASSIAGTGGSYGYTFGSGTRLTVV.

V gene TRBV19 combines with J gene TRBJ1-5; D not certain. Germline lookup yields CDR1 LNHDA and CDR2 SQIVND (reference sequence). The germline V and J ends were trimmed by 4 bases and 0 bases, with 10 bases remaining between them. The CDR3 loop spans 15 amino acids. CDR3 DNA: TGTGCCAGTAGTAAAGGCGACAATAGCAATCAGCCCCAGCATTTT. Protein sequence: CASSKGDNSNQPQHF. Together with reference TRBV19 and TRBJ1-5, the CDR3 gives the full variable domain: DGGITQSPKYLFRKEGQNVTLSCEQNLNHDAMYWYRQDPGQGLRLIYYSQIVNDFQKGDIAEGYSVSREKKESFPLTVTSAQKNPTAFYLCASSKGDNSNQPQHFGDGTRLSIL.

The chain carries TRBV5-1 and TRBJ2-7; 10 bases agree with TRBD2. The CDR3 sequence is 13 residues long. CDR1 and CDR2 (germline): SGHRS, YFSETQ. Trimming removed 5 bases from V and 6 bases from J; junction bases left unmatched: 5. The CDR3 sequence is CASRASGGVEQYF. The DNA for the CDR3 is TGCGCCAGCAGAGCTAGCGGGGGTGTCGAGCAGTACTTC.

The CDR3 DNA reads TGTGCCAGCAGATACCAGCGGGCTGAAGCTTTCTTT. Translating gives CASRYQRAEAFF. The chain is built from TRBV2 and TRBJ1-1; D unresolved. CDR1 and CDR2 (germline): SNHLY, FYNNEI. With 6 bases removed from V and 6 bases from J, the gap between germline ends came to 11 bases. This CDR3 comprises 12 residues.

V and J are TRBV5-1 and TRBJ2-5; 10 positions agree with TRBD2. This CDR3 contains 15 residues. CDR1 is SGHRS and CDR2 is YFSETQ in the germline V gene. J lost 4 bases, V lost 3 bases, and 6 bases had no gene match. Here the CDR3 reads CASSSGTSVSETQYF. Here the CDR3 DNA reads TGCGCCAGCAGCTCCGGGACTAGCGTATCAGAGACCCAGTACTTC.

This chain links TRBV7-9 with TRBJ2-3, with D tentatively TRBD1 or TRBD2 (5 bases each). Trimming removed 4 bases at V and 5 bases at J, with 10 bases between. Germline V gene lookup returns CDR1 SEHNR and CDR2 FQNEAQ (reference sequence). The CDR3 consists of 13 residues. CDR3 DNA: TGTGCCAGCAGCTCTAGTGGGGGAGATACGCAGTATTTT. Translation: CASSSSGGDTQYF.

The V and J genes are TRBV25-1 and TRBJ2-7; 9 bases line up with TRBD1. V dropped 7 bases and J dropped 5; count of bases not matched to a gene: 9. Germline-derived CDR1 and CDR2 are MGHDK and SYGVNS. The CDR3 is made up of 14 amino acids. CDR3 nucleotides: TGTGCCAGCAATGTTCGGGACAGGGCCCACGAGCAGTACTTC. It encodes CASNVRDRAHEQYF.

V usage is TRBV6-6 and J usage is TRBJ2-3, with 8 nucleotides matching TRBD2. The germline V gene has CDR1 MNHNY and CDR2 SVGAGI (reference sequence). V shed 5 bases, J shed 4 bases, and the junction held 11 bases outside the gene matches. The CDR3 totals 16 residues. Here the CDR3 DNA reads TGTGCCAGCAGTCCCGTAATTCAGCGGGGGTCAGATACGCAGTATTTT. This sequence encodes CASSPVIQRGSDTQYF.

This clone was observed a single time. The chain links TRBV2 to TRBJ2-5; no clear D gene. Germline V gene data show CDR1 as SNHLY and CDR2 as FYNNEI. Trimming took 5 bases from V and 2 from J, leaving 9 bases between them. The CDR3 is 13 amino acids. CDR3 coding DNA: TGTGCCAGCAGTCGACCACCACAAGAGACCCAGTACTTC. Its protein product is CASSRPPQETQYF. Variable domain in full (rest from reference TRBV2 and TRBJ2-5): EPEVTQTPSHQVTQMGQEVILRCVPISNHLYFYWYRQILGQKVEFLVSFYNNEISEKSEIFDDQFSVERPDGSNFTLKIRSTKLEDSAMYFCASSRPPQETQYFGPGTRLLVL.

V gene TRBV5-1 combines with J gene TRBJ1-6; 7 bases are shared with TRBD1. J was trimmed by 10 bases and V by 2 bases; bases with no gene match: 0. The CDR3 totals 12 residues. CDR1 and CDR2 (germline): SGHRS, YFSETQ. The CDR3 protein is CASSLQGSPLHF. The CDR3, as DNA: TGCGCCAGCAGCTTACAGGGGTCACCCCTCCACTTT.

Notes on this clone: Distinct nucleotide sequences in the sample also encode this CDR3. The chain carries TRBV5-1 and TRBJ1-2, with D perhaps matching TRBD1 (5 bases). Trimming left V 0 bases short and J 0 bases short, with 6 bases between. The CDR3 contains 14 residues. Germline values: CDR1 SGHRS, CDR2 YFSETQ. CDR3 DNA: TGCGCCAGCAGCTTGGAGGGGTCTAACTATGGCTACACCTTC. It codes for CASSLEGSNYGYTF.